Each of the 16 T cell receptor beta chains below was sequenced from the same sample in a study of shared clonotypes between healthy human individuals. Profiled with immunoSEQ multiplex PCR; TCRdb holds only in-frame clones, not every one. The top ten hold 0.067% of the sample, which has under 200,000 clones, 85% to 95% seen once. The sequencing sample was made of naive CD4+ T cells sorted from blood. Subset specified: CD45RA+ positively selected. The receptors were gathered from a woman in her thirties in good health.

The chain is built from TRBV7-3 and TRBJ2-1; the D is unclear. The germline gives CDR1 SGHTA, CDR2 FQGTGA. CDR3 length: 15 amino acids. V was clipped by 5 bases and J by 0 bases, with 11 bases between them. The CDR3 DNA follows: TGTGCCAGCAGCCGGACGGCGAGCTCCTACAATGAGCAGTTCTTC. Protein sequence: CASSRTASSYNEQFF.

The chain recombines TRBV7-2 with TRBJ2-7, with 8 bases fitting TRBD2. Germline V gene data show CDR1 as SGHTA and CDR2 as FQGNSA. V shed 4 bases, J shed 0 bases, and the junction held 5 bases outside the gene matches. The length of the CDR3 is 15 residues. The CDR3, as DNA: TGTGCCAGCAGCTGGCGGGGGGAAGCCTCCTACGAGCAGTACTTC. The encoded protein is CASSWRGEASYEQYF.

The CDR3 here is CASSQVGYYEQYF. CDR3 in DNA: TGCGCCAGCAGCCAAGTGGGCTACTACGAGCAGTACTTC. V usage is TRBV4-1 and J usage is TRBJ2-7; D is unresolved. CDR1 is MGHRA and CDR2 is YSYEKL in the germline V gene. This CDR3 has 13 amino acids. V was cut by 1 base and J by 3 bases, with 7 bases left in between.

This clone appeared once. The chain carries TRBV28 and TRBJ2-7; D ambiguous. The CDR3 totals 15 residues. V shed 4 bases and J shed 2 bases, with 15 bases lying between them. Germline V gene sequence: CDR1 MDHEN, CDR2 SYDVKM. CDR3 sequence (DNA): TGTGCCAGCAGTTGGAGTTCCCGGCTTGCCTACGAGCAGTACTTC. This translates into CASSWSSRLAYEQYF.

This chain joins TRBV6-5 and TRBJ1-2; D is uncertain. The V end lost 5 bases, the J end lost 3 bases, and 7 bases lay between the germline ends. This CDR3 is built from 12 residues. The germline V gene has CDR1 MNHEY and CDR2 SVGAGI. CDR3 protein: CASSVDDYGYTF. Written as DNA, the CDR3 is TGTGCCAGCAGTGTAGACGACTATGGCTACACCTTC.

V is TRBV5-4 and J is TRBJ2-7, with D maybe TRBD2 (6 bases). Germline loops: CDR1 SGHNT, CDR2 YYREEE (reference sequence). The CDR3 is 16 residues long. The V gene lost 4 bases and the J gene lost 4 bases, with 21 bases spanning the gap. CDR3 residues: CASSPRGGERSYEQYF. In DNA form, the CDR3 reads TGTGCCAGCAGCCCGCGGGGCGGGGAAAGATCATACGAGCAGTACTTC.

V and J are TRBV5-4 and TRBJ2-1; 9 nucleotides align to TRBD2. The CDR3 spans 15 residues. Losses at the gene ends were 1 base for V and 4 bases for J; bases not matched to a gene: 3. Germline V gene sequence: CDR1 SGHNT, CDR2 YYREEE (reference sequence). The CDR3 region has the DNA TGTGCCAGCAGCTTGAGCCTAGCGGGATACAATGAGCAGTTCTTC. It codes for CASSLSLAGYNEQFF.

This clone was counted once. The V and J genes are TRBV19 and TRBJ2-1; 9 nucleotides match TRBD1. Germline V gives CDR1 LNHDA, CDR2 SQIVND (reference sequence). V was pared by 5 bases and J by 4 bases, with 6 bases of the junction left unmatched. The CDR3 covers 15 residues. CDR3 in amino acids: CASSRGTGIYNEQFF. Here the CDR3 DNA reads TGTGCCAGTAGTCGGGGGACAGGGATTTACAATGAGCAGTTCTTC.

The chain is built from TRBV2 and TRBJ2-7, with TRBD2 identical over 8 bases. The CDR3 spans 12 residues. The germline CDR1 and CDR2 sequences are SNHLY and FYNNEI. J gave up 1 base and V 7 bases, and 0 bases lay outside the gene matches. The CDR3 sequence: CASTSGSYEQYF. The CDR3 DNA reads TGTGCCAGCACTAGCGGGTCCTACGAGCAGTACTTC.

The chain uses TRBV25-1 and TRBJ2-5; D is perhaps TRBD1 or TRBD2 (5 bases each). Gene TRBJ2-7 matches the end of the DNA better, so the J call may be wrong. The V gene's germline CDR1 is MGHDK and CDR2 SYGVNS. There are 13 residues in the CDR3. CDR3 protein: CASSRDVPYEQYF. CDR3 nucleotides: TGTGCCAGCAGCCGGGACGTCCCCTACGAGCAGTACTTC.

The V gene is TRBV7-2, the J gene TRBJ1-1; a possible D gene is TRBD1 (5 bases). V lost 4 bases, J lost 4 bases, and 13 bases lay in between. The CDR3 loop spans 14 amino acids. Germline-derived CDR1 and CDR2 are SGHTA and FQGNSA. The CDR3 reads CASSSQNQGTEAFF. CDR3 DNA sequence: TGTGCCAGCAGCTCCCAGAACCAGGGCACTGAAGCTTTCTTT.

V gene TRBV6-6 combines with J gene TRBJ2-1, with TRBD2 matching 10 bases. The CDR3 loop spans 15 amino acids. Germline V CDR1 and CDR2: MNHNY, SVGAGI (reference sequence). The trim removed 6 bases at V and 5 bases at J, leaving 7 bases unmatched. In nucleotides, the CDR3 is TGTGCCAGCAGCAAAAAGCGGGAGGGGAACAATGAGCAGTTCTTC. Its translation is CASSKKREGNNEQFF.

The V and J genes are TRBV29-1 and TRBJ2-5; either TRBD1 or TRBD2 may fit D (5 bases each). Gene TRBJ2-7 matches the end of the DNA better, so the J call may be wrong. The CDR3 runs 16 residues. Looked up from germline, CDR1 is SQVTM and CDR2 is ANQGSEA. DNA for the CDR3: TGCAGCGTTTCGGCCAAGGGGACGGCAACCACCTACGAGCAGTACTTC. Translation gives CSVSAKGTATTYEQYF.

The count of this clone is one. The CDR3 DNA is TGTGCCAGCAGTTCAATATTAGACCGGGCCTTAGGCACAGATACGCAGTATTTT. Amino acid sequence: CASSSILDRALGTDTQYF. The chain has TRBV27 and TRBJ2-3; D is undetermined. V shed 4 bases and J shed 1 base, with 21 bases lying between them. The CDR3 is 18 amino acids. The germline V gene has CDR1 MNHEY and CDR2 SMNVEV (reference sequence).

The chain combines TRBV11-2 with TRBJ2-1; D remains ambiguous. Germline CDR1 SGHAT, CDR2 FQNNGV. V gave up 4 bases and J gave up 0 bases, with 10 bases separating them. The CDR3 is made up of 15 amino acids. CDR3 loop: CASSWGTSSYNEQFF. The CDR3 DNA follows: TGTGCCAGCAGCTGGGGAACAAGCTCCTACAATGAGCAGTTCTTC.

This chain uses TRBV5-1 with TRBJ2-5; D remains unclear. Trimming shortened V by 5 bases and J by 0 bases, and 5 bases separated the two germline ends. CDR3 size: 12 residues. Germline lookup yields CDR1 SGHRS and CDR2 YFSETQ. CDR3: CASRGYQETQYF. The CDR3, as DNA: TGCGCCAGCAGAGGGTACCAAGAGACCCAGTACTTC.